One T cell receptor (beta chain) is described in this entry. Germline V CDR1 and CDR2: SGHKS, YYEKEE (reference sequence). CDR3 length: 15 residues. Trimming removed 5 bases from V and 1 base from J, with 12 bases in between. Original processing notes: Estimates of nucleated cell counts were drawn from the amplification of reference gene primers. Profiled with immunoSEQ multiplex PCR; TCRdb holds only in-frame clones, not every one. The V and J calls and clone size are taken from that table; D and trimming were inferred from the DNA. The data contain 200,000 to 300,000 clones, 75% to 85% of them seen just once; the ten biggest clones take up 7.5%. During active infection, Seattle patients enrolled and were then monitored through disease. The sample belongs to a study of blood T cell repertoires in COVID-19. Study as a whole: Italy, Spain and the United States were the sources of the convalescent and acute COVID-19 samples.

The sample comprised peripheral blood. The receptor was isolated from a woman aged 80 or older with COVID-19, enrolled during active disease. The chain combines TRBV5-5 with TRBJ2-2; D unclear. The CDR3 DNA sequence: TGTGCCAGCAGTCCTCTTCAGCGGAACACCGGGGAGCTGTTTTTT. It translates to CASSPLQRNTGELFF. The whole variable domain, remainder taken from reference TRBV5-5 and TRBJ2-2, is DAGVTQSPTHLIKTRGQQVTLRCSPISGHKSVSWYQQVLGQGPQFIFQYYEKEERGRGNFPDRFSARQFPNYSSELNVNALLLGDSALYLCASSPLQRNTGELFFGEGSRLTVL.